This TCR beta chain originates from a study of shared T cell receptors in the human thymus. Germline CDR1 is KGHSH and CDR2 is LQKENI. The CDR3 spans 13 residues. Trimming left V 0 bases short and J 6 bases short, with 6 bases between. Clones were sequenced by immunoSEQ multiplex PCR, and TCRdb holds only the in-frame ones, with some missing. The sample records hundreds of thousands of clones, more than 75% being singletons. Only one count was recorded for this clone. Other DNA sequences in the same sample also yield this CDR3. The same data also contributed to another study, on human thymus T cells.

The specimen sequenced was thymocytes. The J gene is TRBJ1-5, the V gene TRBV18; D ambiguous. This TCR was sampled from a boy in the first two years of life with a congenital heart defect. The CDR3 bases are TGTGCCAGCTCACCACCTGGAGGTCAGCCCCAGCATTTT. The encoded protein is CASSPPGGQPQHF.